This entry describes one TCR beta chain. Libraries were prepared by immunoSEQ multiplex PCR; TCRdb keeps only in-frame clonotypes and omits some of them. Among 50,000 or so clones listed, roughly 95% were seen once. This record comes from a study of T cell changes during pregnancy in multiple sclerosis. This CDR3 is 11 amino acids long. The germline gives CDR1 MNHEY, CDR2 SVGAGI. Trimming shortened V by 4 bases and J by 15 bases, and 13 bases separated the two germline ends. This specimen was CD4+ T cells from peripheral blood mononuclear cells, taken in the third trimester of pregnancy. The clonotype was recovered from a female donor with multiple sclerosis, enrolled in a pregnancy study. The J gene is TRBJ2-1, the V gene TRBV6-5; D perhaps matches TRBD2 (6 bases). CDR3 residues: CASSFGGKRFF. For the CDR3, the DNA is TGTGCCAGCAGTTTCGGCGGGAAGCGGTTCTTC.